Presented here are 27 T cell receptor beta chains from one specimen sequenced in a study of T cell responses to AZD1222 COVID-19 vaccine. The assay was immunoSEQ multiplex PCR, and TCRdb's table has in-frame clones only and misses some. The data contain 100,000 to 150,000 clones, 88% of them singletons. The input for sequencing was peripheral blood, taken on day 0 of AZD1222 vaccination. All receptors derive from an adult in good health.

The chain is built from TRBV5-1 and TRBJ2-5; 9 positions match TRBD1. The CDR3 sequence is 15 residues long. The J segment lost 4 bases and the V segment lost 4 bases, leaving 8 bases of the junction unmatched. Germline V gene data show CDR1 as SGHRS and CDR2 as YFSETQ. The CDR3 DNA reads TGCGCCAGCAGCAGGACAGGGGAAGGTGGAGAGACCCAGTACTTC. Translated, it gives CASSRTGEGGETQYF.

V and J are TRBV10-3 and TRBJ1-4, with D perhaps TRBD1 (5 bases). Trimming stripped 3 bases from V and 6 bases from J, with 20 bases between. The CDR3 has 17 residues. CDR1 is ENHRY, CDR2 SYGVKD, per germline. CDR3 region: CAISDHRPRRDDEKLFF. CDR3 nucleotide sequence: TGTGCCATCAGTGACCACCGGCCGCGCCGGGACGATGAAAAACTGTTTTTT.

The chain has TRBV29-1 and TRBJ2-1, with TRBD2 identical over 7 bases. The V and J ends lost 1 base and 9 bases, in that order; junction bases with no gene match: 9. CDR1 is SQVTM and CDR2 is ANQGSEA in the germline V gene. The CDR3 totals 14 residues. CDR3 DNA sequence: TGCAGCGTTGAAGGACGGCTGGGGGGGGTTGAGCAGTTCTTC. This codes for CSVEGRLGGVEQFF.

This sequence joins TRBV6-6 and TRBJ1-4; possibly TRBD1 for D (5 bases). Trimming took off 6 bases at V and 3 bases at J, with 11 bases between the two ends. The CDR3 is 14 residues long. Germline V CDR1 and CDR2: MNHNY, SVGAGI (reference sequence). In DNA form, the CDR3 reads TGTGCCAGCAGGGGGCCTGGCTCTAATGAAAAACTGTTTTTT. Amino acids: CASRGPGSNEKLFF.

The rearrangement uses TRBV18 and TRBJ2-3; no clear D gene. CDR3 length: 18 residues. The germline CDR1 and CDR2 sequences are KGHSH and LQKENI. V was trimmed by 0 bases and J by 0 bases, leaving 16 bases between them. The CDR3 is CASSPPNRVETSTDTQYF. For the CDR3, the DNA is TGTGCCAGCTCACCACCGAACAGAGTGGAAACTAGCACAGATACGCAGTATTTT.

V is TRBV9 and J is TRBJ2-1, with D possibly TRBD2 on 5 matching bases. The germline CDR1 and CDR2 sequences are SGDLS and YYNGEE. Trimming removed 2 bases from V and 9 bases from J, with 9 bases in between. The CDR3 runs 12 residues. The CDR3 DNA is TGTGCCAGCAGCGTCCTAGCAGGTGAGCAGTTCTTC. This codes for CASSVLAGEQFF.

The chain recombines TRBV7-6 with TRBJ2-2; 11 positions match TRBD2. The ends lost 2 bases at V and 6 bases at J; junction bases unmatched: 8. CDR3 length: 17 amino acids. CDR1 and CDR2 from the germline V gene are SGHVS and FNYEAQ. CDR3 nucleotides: TGTGCCAGCAGCTTACTTAGCGGGAGGGTGTCGGCCGGGGAGCTGTTTTTT. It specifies CASSLLSGRVSAGELFF.

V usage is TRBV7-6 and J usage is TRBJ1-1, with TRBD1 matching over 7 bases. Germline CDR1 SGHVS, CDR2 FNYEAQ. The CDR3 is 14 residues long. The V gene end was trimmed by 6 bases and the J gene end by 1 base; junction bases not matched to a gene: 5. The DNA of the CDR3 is TGTGCCAGCAGACCAAGGACAGGGAACACTGAAGCTTTCTTT. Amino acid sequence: CASRPRTGNTEAFF.

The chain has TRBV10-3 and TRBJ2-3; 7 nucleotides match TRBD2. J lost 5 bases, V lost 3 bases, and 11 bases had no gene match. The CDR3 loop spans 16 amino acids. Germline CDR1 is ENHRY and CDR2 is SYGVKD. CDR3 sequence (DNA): TGTGCCATCAGTGAAATGGGCGGGAGAGTTGGAGATACGCAGTATTTT. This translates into CAISEMGGRVGDTQYF.

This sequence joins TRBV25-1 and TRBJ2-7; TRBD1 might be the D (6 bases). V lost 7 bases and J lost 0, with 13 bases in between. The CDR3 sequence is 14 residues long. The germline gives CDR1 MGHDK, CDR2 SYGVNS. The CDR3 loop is CASMVMDSSYEQYF. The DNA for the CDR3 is TGTGCCAGCATGGTAATGGACAGCTCCTACGAGCAGTACTTC.

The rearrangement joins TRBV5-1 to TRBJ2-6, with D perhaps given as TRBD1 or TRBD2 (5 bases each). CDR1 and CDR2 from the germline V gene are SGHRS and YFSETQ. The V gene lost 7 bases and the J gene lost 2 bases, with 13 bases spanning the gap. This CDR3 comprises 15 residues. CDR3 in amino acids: CASCPMGAGANVLTF. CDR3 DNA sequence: TGCGCCAGCTGCCCGATGGGGGCTGGGGCCAACGTCCTGACTTTC.

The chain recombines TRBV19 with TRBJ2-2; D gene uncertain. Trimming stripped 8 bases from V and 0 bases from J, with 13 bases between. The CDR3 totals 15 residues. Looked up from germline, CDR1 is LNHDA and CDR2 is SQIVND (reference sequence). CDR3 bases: TGTGCCAGTGCATTCTCGACTGCGAACACCGGGGAGCTGTTTTTT. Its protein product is CASAFSTANTGELFF.

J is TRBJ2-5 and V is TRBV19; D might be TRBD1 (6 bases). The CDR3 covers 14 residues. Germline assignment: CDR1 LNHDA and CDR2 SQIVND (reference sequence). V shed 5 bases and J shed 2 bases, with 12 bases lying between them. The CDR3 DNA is TGTGCCAGTAGTTTACAGGGCGGGCAAGAGACCCAGTACTTC. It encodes CASSLQGGQETQYF.

Written as DNA, the CDR3 is TGTGCCAGCAGTGACAGGGCCAATCAGCCCCAGCATTTT. Translating it yields CASSDRANQPQHF. This sequence joins TRBV27 and TRBJ1-5; 7 bases fit TRBD1. Germline CDR1 is MNHEY and CDR2 is SMNVEV (reference sequence). V dropped 5 bases and J dropped 3; count of bases not matched to a gene: 1. This CDR3 region has 13 residues.

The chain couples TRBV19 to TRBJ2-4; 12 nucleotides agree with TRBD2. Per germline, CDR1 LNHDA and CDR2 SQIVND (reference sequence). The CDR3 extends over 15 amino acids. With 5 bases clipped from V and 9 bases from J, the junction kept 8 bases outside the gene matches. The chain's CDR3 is CASSYGLAGNGIQYF. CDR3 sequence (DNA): TGTGCCAGTAGTTACGGACTAGCGGGAAACGGCATTCAGTACTTC.

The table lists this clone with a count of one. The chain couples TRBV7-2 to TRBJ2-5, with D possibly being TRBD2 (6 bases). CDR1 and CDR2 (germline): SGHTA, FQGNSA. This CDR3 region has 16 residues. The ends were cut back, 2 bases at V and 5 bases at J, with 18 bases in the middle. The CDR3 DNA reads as TGTGCCAGCAGCTTAAATGGAGGGTTGGTTTCCGAGACCCAGTACTTC. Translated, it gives CASSLNGGLVSETQYF.

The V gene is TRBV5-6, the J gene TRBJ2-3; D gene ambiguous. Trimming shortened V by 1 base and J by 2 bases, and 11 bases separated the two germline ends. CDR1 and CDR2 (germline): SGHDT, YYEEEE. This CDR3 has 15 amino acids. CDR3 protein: CASSLRVGLTDTQYF. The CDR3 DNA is TGTGCCAGCAGCTTGAGGGTTGGTCTCACAGATACGCAGTATTTT. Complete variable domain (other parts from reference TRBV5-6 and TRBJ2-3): DAGVTQSPTHLIKTRGQQVTLRCSPKSGHDTVSWYQQALGQGPQFIFQYYEEEERQRGNFPDRFSGHQFPNYSSELNVNALLLGDSALYLCASSLRVGLTDTQYFGPGTRLTVL.

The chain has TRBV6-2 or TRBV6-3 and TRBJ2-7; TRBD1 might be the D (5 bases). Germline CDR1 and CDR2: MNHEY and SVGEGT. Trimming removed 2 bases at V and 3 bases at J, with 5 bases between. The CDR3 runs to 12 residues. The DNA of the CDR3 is TGTGCCAGCAGTTACAGGGGCTACGAGCAGTACTTC. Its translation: CASSYRGYEQYF.

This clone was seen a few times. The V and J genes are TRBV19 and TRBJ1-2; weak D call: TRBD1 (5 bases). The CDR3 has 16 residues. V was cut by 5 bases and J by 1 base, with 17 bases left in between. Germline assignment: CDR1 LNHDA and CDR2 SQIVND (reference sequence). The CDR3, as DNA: TGTGCCAGTAGTTTACCCCCGGGACGGAATAACTATGGCTACACCTTC. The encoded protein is CASSLPPGRNNYGYTF.

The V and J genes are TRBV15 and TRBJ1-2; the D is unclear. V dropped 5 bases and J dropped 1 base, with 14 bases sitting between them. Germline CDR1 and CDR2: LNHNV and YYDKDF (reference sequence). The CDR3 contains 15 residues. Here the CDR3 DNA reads TGTGCCACCAGCGCCCACGGAGCGAGTAACTATGGCTACACCTTC. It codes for CATSAHGASNYGYTF.

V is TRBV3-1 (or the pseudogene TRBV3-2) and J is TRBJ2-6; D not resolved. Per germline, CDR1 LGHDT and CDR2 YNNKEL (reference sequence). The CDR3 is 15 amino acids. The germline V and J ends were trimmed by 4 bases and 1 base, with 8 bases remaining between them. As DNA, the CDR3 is TGTGCCAGCAGCCCTGTTGGATCTGGGGCCAACGTCCTGACTTTC. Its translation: CASSPVGSGANVLTF.

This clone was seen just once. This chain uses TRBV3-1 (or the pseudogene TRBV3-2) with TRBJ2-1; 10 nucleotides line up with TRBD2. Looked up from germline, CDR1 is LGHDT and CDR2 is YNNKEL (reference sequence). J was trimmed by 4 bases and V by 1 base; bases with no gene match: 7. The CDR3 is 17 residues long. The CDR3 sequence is CASSQGSQLAGYNEQFF. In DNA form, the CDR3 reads TGTGCCAGCAGCCAAGGCTCGCAACTAGCGGGGTACAATGAGCAGTTCTTC.

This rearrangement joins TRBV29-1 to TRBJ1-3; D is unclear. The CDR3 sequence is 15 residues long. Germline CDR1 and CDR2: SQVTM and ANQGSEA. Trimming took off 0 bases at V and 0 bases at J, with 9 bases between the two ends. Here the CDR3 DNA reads TGCAGCGTTGAAGATCGGGTGAGCTCTGGAAACACCATATATTTT. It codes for CSVEDRVSSGNTIYF. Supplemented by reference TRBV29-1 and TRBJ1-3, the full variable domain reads SAVISQKPSRDICQRGTSLTIQCQVDSQVTMMFWYRQQPGQSLTLIATANQGSEATYESGFVIDKFPISRPNLTFSTLTVSNMSPEDSSIYLCSVEDRVSSGNTIYFGEGSWLTVV.

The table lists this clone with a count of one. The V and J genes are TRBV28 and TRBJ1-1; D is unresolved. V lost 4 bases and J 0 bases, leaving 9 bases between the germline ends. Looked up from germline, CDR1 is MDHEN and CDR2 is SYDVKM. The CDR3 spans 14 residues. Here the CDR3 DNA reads TGTGCCAGCAGTTCCCCGGAAATGAACACTGAAGCTTTCTTT. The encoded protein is CASSSPEMNTEAFF.

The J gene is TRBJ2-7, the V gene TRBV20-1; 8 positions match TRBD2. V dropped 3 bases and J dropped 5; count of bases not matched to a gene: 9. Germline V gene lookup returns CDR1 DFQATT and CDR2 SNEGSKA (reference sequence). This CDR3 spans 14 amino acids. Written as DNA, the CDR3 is TGCAGTGCTAGTCAGGACGGGAGGGACCACGAGCAGTACTTC. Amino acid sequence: CSASQDGRDHEQYF.

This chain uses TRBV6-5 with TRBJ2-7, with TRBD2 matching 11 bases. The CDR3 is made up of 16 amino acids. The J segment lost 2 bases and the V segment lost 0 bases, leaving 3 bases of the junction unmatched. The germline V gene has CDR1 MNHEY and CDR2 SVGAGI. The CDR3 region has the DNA TGTGCCAGCAGTTACTCGGGACTAGCGGACACCTACGAGCAGTACTTC. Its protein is CASSYSGLADTYEQYF.

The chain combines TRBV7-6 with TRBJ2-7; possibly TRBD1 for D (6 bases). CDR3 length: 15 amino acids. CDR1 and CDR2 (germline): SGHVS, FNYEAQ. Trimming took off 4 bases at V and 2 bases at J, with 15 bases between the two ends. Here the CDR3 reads CASSSGAGATYEQYF. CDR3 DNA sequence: TGTGCCAGCAGCTCAGGGGCTGGCGCGACCTACGAGCAGTACTTC. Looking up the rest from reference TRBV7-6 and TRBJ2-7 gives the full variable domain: GAGVSQSPRYKVTKRGQDVALRCDPISGHVSLYWYRQALGQGPEFLTYFNYEAQQDKSGLPNDRFSAERPEGSISTLTIQRTEQRDSAMYRCASSSGAGATYEQYFGPGTRLTVT.